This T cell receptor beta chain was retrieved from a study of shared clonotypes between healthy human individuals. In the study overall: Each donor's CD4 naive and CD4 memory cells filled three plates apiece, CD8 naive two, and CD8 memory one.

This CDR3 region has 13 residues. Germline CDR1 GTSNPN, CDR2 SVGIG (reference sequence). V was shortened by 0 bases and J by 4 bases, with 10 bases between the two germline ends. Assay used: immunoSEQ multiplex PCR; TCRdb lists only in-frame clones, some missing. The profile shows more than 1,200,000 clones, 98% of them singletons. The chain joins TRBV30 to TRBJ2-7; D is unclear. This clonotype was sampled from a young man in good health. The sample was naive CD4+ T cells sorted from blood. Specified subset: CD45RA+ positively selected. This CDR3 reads CAWSVIGAYEQYF. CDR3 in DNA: TGTGCCTGGAGTGTAATTGGAGCTTACGAGCAGTACTTC.